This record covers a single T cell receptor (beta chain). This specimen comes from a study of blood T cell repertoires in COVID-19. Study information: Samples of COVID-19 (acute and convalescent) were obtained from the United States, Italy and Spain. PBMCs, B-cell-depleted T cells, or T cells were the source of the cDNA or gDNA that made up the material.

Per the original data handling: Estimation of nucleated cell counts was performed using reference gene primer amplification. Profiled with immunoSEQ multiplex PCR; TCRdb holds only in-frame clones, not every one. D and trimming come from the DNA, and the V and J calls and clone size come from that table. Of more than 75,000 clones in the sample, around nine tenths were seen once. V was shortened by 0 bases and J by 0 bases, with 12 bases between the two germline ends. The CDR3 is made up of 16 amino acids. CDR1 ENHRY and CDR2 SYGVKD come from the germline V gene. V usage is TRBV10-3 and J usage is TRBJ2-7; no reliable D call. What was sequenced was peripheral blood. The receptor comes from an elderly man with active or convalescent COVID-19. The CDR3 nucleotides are TGTGCCATCAGTGAGTCCTGGGCAATAAGCTCCTACGAGCAGTACTTC. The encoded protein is CAISESWAISSYEQYF.